The 32 T cell receptor beta chains below all came from one sample that was sequenced in a study of OX40 agonist ivuxolimab in advanced cancers. Produced via immunoSEQ multiplex PCR; TCRdb's table is partial and in-frame only. This table holds about 79,000 clones, around 94% found once. The sample in question was CD4+ or CD8+ T cells sorted from blood, obtained in a trial of the OX40 agonist ivuxolimab. The source of these receptors is an adult with an advanced solid tumor such as melanoma, head and neck, liver or kidney cancer.

V usage is TRBV28 and J usage is TRBJ1-2, with D unclear. V lost 8 bases and J 5 bases, leaving 15 bases between the germline ends. The germline V gene has CDR1 MDHEN and CDR2 SYDVKM. The CDR3 sequence is 13 residues long. CDR3 loop: CASRLKQLYGYTF. In DNA, the CDR3 is TGTGCCAGCCGACTCAAACAGCTTTATGGCTACACCTTC.

The rearrangement joins TRBV7-2 to TRBJ2-3; no clear D gene. Germline V gives CDR1 SGHTA, CDR2 FQGNSA. Trimming removed 4 bases from V and 2 bases from J, with 4 bases in between. This CDR3 spans 12 amino acids. Here the CDR3 DNA reads TGTGCCAGCAGCTCTCACACAGATACGCAGTATTTT. Translating gives CASSSHTDTQYF.

V is TRBV7-3 and J is TRBJ2-1; 15 bases line up with TRBD2. V dropped 5 bases and J dropped 6; count of bases not matched to a gene: 8. The CDR3 length is 17 residues. CDR1 SGHTA and CDR2 FQGTGA come from the germline V gene. The CDR3 DNA follows: TGTGCCAGCAGCCATGGACTAGCGGGAGGGAACCCCAATGAGCAGTTCTTC. This gives the protein CASSHGLAGGNPNEQFF.

This chain joins TRBV19 and TRBJ1-1; D is possibly TRBD1 (6 bases). Germline-derived CDR1 and CDR2 are LNHDA and SQIVND (reference sequence). V was trimmed by 6 bases and J by 1 base, leaving 12 bases between them. The CDR3 runs to 14 residues. As DNA, the CDR3 is TGTGCCAGTAGGACGGACAGCACGAACACTGAAGCTTTCTTT. It yields the protein CASRTDSTNTEAFF.

The chain links TRBV5-1 to TRBJ2-7; 7 bases map to TRBD1. The junction had 7 bases not matched to a gene; V was cut back by 2 bases and J by 5 bases. The CDR3 totals 14 residues. Germline V gene lookup returns CDR1 SGHRS and CDR2 YFSETQ. For the CDR3, the DNA is TGCGCCAGCAGCTTCGAGGGGGCGTTCGACGAGCAGTACTTC. Translated, it gives CASSFEGAFDEQYF.

Regarding this clone: A read error may produce the germline difference seen at one junction end. V and J are TRBV2 and TRBJ2-6; either TRBD1 or TRBD2 may supply D (5 bases each). From germline, CDR1 is SNHLY and CDR2 FYNNEI. The CDR3 has 13 residues. CDR3 sequence reads: CGDRSSGANVLTF. Here the CDR3 DNA reads TGCGGGGACCGCAGCTCTGGGGCCAACGTCCTGACTTTC.

V and J are TRBV6-1 and TRBJ2-7; D is unclear. Per germline, CDR1 MNHNS and CDR2 SASEGT. Trimming left V 7 bases short and J 3 bases short, with 7 bases between. The CDR3 has 11 amino acids. CDR3 amino acids: CASISLYEQYF. Written as DNA, the CDR3 is TGTGCCAGCATATCCCTCTACGAGCAGTACTTC.

In regard to this clone: One end of the junction varies from germline; a read error may be responsible. The rearrangement joins TRBV27 to TRBJ2-7; 8 bases match TRBD1. Germline CDR1 reads MNHEY; CDR2 reads SMNVEV (reference sequence). This CDR3 has 13 amino acids. CDR3: CARSWGQDYEQYF. The CDR3 bases are TGTGCCCGCAGTTGGGGACAGGATTACGAGCAGTACTTC.

CDR3 sequence: CASSLGTGTSSGEQFF. Here the CDR3 DNA reads TGTGCCAGCAGCTTAGGGACCGGGACTAGCTCGGGTGAGCAGTTCTTC. The gene calls are TRBV11-3 and TRBJ2-1; 9 bases are a match to TRBD2. The trim removed 1 base at V and 9 bases at J, leaving 10 bases unmatched. The CDR3 sequence is 16 residues long. Germline V gene data show CDR1 as SGHNT and CDR2 as YENEEA.

The V gene is TRBV25-1, the J gene TRBJ2-5; unclear D gene. The CDR3 has 13 residues. Germline assignment: CDR1 MGHDK and CDR2 SYGVNS. V lost 8 bases, J lost 2 bases, and 12 bases lay in between. CDR3 amino acids: CASGTGPQETQYF. In DNA form, the CDR3 reads TGTGCCAGCGGCACCGGGCCTCAAGAGACCCAGTACTTC.

This chain uses TRBV19 with TRBJ2-6; D is ambiguous. Germline-derived CDR1 and CDR2 are LNHDA and SQIVND (reference sequence). This CDR3 has 15 residues. V was clipped by 3 bases and J by 4 bases, with 10 bases between them. The CDR3 is CASSMGSAGANVLTF. Written as DNA, the CDR3 is TGTGCCAGTAGTATGGGATCCGCCGGGGCCAACGTCCTGACTTTC.

This clone showed up just once. The rearrangement links TRBV7-6 to TRBJ1-1, with a possible D match to TRBD1 (6 bases). CDR3 length: 16 residues. Germline values: CDR1 SGHVS, CDR2 FNYEAQ. Trimming removed 5 bases at V and 4 bases at J, with 20 bases between. As DNA, the CDR3 is TGTGCCAGCAGCACAAGTAGGGGGGCTGGGGGCACTGAAGCTTTCTTT. Protein sequence: CASSTSRGAGGTEAFF.

This clone was found once. This chain joins TRBV5-1 and TRBJ2-4; D possibly uses TRBD1 or TRBD2 (5 bases each). CDR1 is SGHRS, CDR2 YFSETQ, per germline. V was shortened by 0 bases and J by 8 bases, with 21 bases between the two germline ends. This CDR3 has 17 residues. CDR3 in amino acids: CASSLAPRERGIDIQYF. CDR3 DNA sequence: TGCGCCAGCAGCTTGGCCCCCAGGGAGAGAGGGATAGACATTCAGTACTTC.

The chain uses TRBV5-1 and TRBJ2-3, with a tentative D call TRBD1 (6 bases). In germline, CDR1 is SGHRS, CDR2 YFSETQ. CDR3 length: 21 residues. V was trimmed by 4 bases and J by 5 bases, leaving 35 bases between them. This chain's CDR3 is CASSLDPGALQTEPSLDTQYF. The CDR3, as DNA: TGCGCCAGCAGCCTGGACCCAGGGGCCCTGCAGACAGAGCCGAGCCTAGATACGCAGTATTTT.

This chain uses TRBV28 with TRBJ2-2, with D uncertain. The CDR3 has 13 residues. The ends were cut back, 7 bases at V and 4 bases at J, with 10 bases in the middle. Germline V lookup: CDR1 MDHEN, CDR2 SYDVKM. CDR3 amino acids: CASTPGPTGELFF. As DNA, the CDR3 is TGTGCCAGCACCCCTGGGCCCACCGGGGAGCTGTTTTTT.

The rearrangement joins TRBV7-3 to TRBJ2-5; D is possibly TRBD1 (5 bases). Germline loops: CDR1 SGHTA, CDR2 FQGTGA. V gave up 2 bases and J gave up 5 bases, with 9 bases separating them. The CDR3 runs 13 residues. CDR3 nucleotides: TGTGCCAGCAGCTTAGGGGCCGGGGAGACCCAGTACTTC. Encoded protein: CASSLGAGETQYF.

V gene TRBV7-2 combines with J gene TRBJ2-1; no reliable D call. The CDR3 contains 16 residues. V lost 1 base to trimming and J lost 0 bases, with 10 bases between them. Germline assignment: CDR1 SGHTA and CDR2 FQGNSA. This chain's CDR3 is CASSLGRAGSYNEQFF. DNA of the CDR3: TGTGCCAGCAGCTTAGGCCGTGCTGGCTCCTACAATGAGCAGTTCTTC. Drawing the rest from reference TRBV7-2 and TRBJ2-1, the complete variable domain is GAGVSQSPSNKVTEKGKDVELRCDPISGHTALYWYRQSLGQGLEFLIYFQGNSAPDKSGLPSDRFSAERTGGSVSTLTIQRTQQEDSAVYLCASSLGRAGSYNEQFFGPGTRLTVL.

V is TRBV15 and J is TRBJ2-5, with D tentatively TRBD1 or TRBD2 (5 bases each). Germline V gene sequence: CDR1 LNHNV, CDR2 YYDKDF (reference sequence). The CDR3 totals 14 residues. Trimming cost V 0 bases and J 3 bases, with 8 bases left between them. In nucleotides, the CDR3 is TGTGCCACCAGCAGAGACGGGACCGAAGAGACCCAGTACTTC. Protein sequence: CATSRDGTEETQYF.

The chain has TRBV6-5 and TRBJ2-7, with D possibly matching TRBD1 (5 bases). The germline V and J ends were trimmed by 0 bases and 6 bases, with 15 bases remaining between them. Germline loops: CDR1 MNHEY, CDR2 SVGAGI. CDR3 length: 15 residues. The CDR3 region is CASSYSGAGSTEQYF. The CDR3 DNA sequence: TGTGCCAGCAGTTACTCAGGGGCAGGATCGACCGAGCAGTACTTC.

This clone was observed once. This chain uses TRBV7-3 with TRBJ1-2, with a possible D match to TRBD1 (6 bases). Trimming took 2 bases from V and 3 from J, leaving 10 bases between them. This CDR3 comprises 14 residues. Germline CDR1 reads SGHTA; CDR2 reads FQGTGA. CDR3 sequence (DNA): TGTGCCAGCAGCTTAGGGAGGACAGACTATGGCTACACCTTC. It codes for CASSLGRTDYGYTF.

The rearrangement uses TRBV27 and TRBJ1-1, with D unclear. The CDR3 consists of 11 residues. Germline lookup yields CDR1 MNHEY and CDR2 SMNVEV (reference sequence). V lost 6 bases and J 1 base, leaving 3 bases between the germline ends. CDR3 sequence (DNA): TGTGCCAGCAGGGAGAACACTGAAGCTTTCTTT. It is translated as CASRENTEAFF.

For the CDR3, the DNA is TGTGCCAGCAGTCCTACCGCTCTTCTGGAGCAGTACTTC. It codes for CASSPTALLEQYF. The genes are TRBV27 and TRBJ2-7; D gene uncertain. This CDR3 is built from 13 residues. Germline V gene data show CDR1 as MNHEY and CDR2 as SMNVEV (reference sequence). Between the trimmed V and J ends, which lost 5 bases and 7 bases, there was a span of 15 bases.

The chain carries TRBV28 and TRBJ2-5, with a possible D match to TRBD1 (5 bases). The CDR3 length is 14 residues. Germline V CDR1 and CDR2: MDHEN, SYDVKM. Between the trimmed V and J ends, which lost 8 bases and 5 bases, there was a span of 18 bases. CDR3 in amino acids: CASRGQAMLETQYF. Here the CDR3 DNA reads TGTGCCAGCCGCGGACAAGCGATGTTGGAGACCCAGTACTTC.

A few counts support this clone. This chain connects TRBV7-9 to TRBJ1-3, with D unresolved. This CDR3 comprises 15 residues. CDR1 is SEHNR, CDR2 FQNEAQ, per germline (reference sequence). V was shortened by 7 bases and J by 4 bases, with 17 bases between the two germline ends. The CDR3 nucleotides read TGTGCCAGCACCTTGGGCGGTGCCGACGGAAACACCATATATTTT. It is translated as CASTLGGADGNTIYF.

This clone was recorded once. This rearrangement joins TRBV5-6 to TRBJ2-2, with TRBD2 identical over 8 bases. The J segment lost 3 bases and the V segment lost 0 bases, leaving 7 bases of the junction unmatched. The CDR3 extends over 17 amino acids. Per germline, CDR1 SGHDT and CDR2 YYEEEE. The CDR3 sequence: CASSLAGAGAYTGELFF. DNA for the CDR3: TGTGCCAGCAGCTTGGCCGGAGCGGGGGCCTACACCGGGGAGCTGTTTTTT.

CDR3: CSVVGGTGYETQYF. CDR3 sequence (DNA): TGCAGCGTTGTAGGAGGGACAGGGTATGAGACCCAGTACTTC. The chain combines TRBV29-1 with TRBJ2-5; 9 nucleotides match TRBD1. The length of the CDR3 is 14 residues. The germline gives CDR1 SQVTM, CDR2 ANQGSEA. The ends lost 4 bases at V and 5 bases at J; junction bases unmatched: 8.

The rearrangement joins TRBV7-6 to TRBJ1-1, with D maybe TRBD1 (5 bases). V gave up 1 base and J gave up 1 base, with 13 bases separating them. CDR1 is SGHVS and CDR2 is FNYEAQ in the germline V gene. The CDR3 covers 16 residues. The CDR3 nucleotides read TGTGCCAGCAGCTTAGTTTTCGGGGGGTCGAACACTGAAGCTTTCTTT. Protein: CASSLVFGGSNTEAFF.

This chain links TRBV5-1 with TRBJ2-7; possibly TRBD1 or TRBD2 for D (6 bases each). The CDR3 spans 16 residues. In germline, CDR1 is SGHRS, CDR2 YFSETQ. The V and J ends lost 0 bases and 5 bases respectively, with 18 bases between them. CDR3 sequence: CASSLEGGPPTDEQYF. In DNA form, the CDR3 reads TGCGCCAGCAGCTTGGAGGGGGGTCCCCCAACGGACGAGCAGTACTTC.

As DNA, the CDR3 is TGTGCCAGTAGTATAGGACGGGAGCACGAGCAGTACTTC. Protein sequence: CASSIGREHEQYF. The chain has TRBV19 and TRBJ2-7, with D possibly matching TRBD2 (6 bases). The CDR3 spans 13 residues. The germline V gene has CDR1 LNHDA and CDR2 SQIVND (reference sequence). Trimming removed 1 base at V and 5 bases at J, with 9 bases between.

The chain uses TRBV7-2 and TRBJ2-2, with TRBD2 identical over 8 bases. CDR3 length: 17 amino acids. Germline CDR1 reads SGHTA; CDR2 reads FQGNSA. V shed 5 bases and J 6 bases; nucleotides not matched to a gene: 14. The CDR3 sequence is CASSREGLAGYPGELFF. DNA for the CDR3: TGTGCCAGCAGCCGAGAGGGGCTAGCGGGTTACCCCGGGGAGCTGTTTTTT.

The genes are TRBV29-1 and TRBJ2-1; TRBD2 matches at 9 bases. The length of the CDR3 is 16 residues. Trimming took 0 bases from V and 3 from J; bases not matched to a gene: 6. CDR1 and CDR2 from the germline V gene are SQVTM and ANQGSEA. The CDR3 nucleotides are TGCAGCGTTGAAGAACGCGGGGGGGCTAGCTACAATGAGCAGTTCTTC. Residues: CSVEERGGASYNEQFF.

CDR3 nucleotide sequence: TGTGCCAGCAGCAAAGTATCGGGGACCGCCTACGAGCAGTACTTC. Its translation: CASSKVSGTAYEQYF. V usage is TRBV7-9 and J usage is TRBJ2-7, with D perhaps given as TRBD1 or TRBD2 (5 bases each). The CDR3 loop spans 15 amino acids. Between the trimmed V and J ends, which lost 5 bases and 2 bases, there was a span of 16 bases. The germline CDR1 and CDR2 sequences are SEHNR and FQNEAQ (reference sequence). The full variable domain, rest sourced from reference TRBV7-9 and TRBJ2-7, is DTGVSQNPRHKITKRGQNVTFRCDPISEHNRLYWYRQTLGQGPEFLTYFQNEAQLEKSRLLSDRFSAERPKGSFSTLEIQRTEQGDSAMYLCASSKVSGTAYEQYFGPGTRLTVT.